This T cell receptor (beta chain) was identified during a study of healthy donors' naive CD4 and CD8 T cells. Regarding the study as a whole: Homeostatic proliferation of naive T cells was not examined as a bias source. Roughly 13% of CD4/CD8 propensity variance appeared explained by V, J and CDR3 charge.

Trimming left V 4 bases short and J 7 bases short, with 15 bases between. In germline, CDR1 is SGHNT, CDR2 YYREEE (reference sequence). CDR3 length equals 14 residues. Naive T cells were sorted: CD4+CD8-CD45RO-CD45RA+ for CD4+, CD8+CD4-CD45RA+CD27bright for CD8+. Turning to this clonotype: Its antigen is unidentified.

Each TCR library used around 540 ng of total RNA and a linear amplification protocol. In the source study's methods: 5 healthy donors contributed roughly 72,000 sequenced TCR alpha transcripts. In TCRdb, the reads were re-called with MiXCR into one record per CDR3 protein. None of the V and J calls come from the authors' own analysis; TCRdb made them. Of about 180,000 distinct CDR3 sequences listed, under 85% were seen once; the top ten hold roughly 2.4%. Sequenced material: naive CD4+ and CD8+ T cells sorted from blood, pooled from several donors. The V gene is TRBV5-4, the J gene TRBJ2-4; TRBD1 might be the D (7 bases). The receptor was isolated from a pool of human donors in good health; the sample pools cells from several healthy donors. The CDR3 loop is CASSGGTAANIQYF. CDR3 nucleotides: TGTGCCAGCAGCGGCGGGACAGCCGCCAACATTCAGTACTTC.